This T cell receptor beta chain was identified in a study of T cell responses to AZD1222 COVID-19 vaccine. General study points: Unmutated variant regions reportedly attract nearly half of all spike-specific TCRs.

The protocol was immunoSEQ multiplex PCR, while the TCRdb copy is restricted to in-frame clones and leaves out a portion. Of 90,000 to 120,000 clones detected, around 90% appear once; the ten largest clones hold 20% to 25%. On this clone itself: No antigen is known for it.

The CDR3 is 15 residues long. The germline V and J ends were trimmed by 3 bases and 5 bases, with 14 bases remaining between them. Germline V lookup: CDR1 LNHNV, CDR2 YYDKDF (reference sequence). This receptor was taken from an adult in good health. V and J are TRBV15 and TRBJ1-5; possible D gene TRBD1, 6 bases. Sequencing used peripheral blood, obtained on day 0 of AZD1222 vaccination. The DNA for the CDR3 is TGTGCCACCAGCAGGGTCCCGGCAGGGGATCAGCCCCAGCATTTT. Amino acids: CATSRVPAGDQPQHF.